The T cell receptor (beta chain) under discussion was sequenced for a study of human T cells and chemical hapten exposure. Across the whole study: Readings were taken at 6 days from patch tests that had applied 0.01% DPC to the upper back. Study-level findings and limits: While controls formed fewer of them, expanded TCRs formed significantly more large CDR3 similarity clusters.

Noted time point: patch test 1, 2 weeks after DPC sensitization. Treatment described: therapeutic diphenylcyclopropenone sensitization with weekly scalp DPC. This clonotype has ten or more counts. Antigen unknown. The CDR3 totals 13 residues. V lost 3 bases and J 3 bases, leaving 9 bases between the germline ends. TCRdb reanalysed the RACE reads using MiXCR and keeps one entry per CDR3 protein. The sample includes roughly 360,000 distinct CDR3 sequences, roughly 5% seen only once; the top ten take around 2.3%. This chain connects TRBV12-3 or TRBV12-4 to TRBJ2-7; D perhaps matches TRBD1 (6 bases). Specimen: whole blood, collected in connection with sensitization to the hapten diphenylcyclopropenone (DPC). The clonotype was recovered from a woman aged 50 to 65 with alopecia areata. Some clones in this sample may be carry-over from other donors' samples. The CDR3 nucleotides are TGTGCCAGCAGTTTTAACAGGGTCTACGAGCAGTACTTC. Its translation: CASSFNRVYEQYF.